This is a list of T cell receptor beta chains from one sample in a study of cytomegalovirus exposure and HLA in healthy donors. Generated by immunoSEQ multiplex PCR, the TCRdb table keeps only in-frame clones and is missing some. The sample lists about 73,000 clones, 90% to 95% occurring once. What was sequenced was PBMCs. These receptors originate from a man younger than 35 in good health and CMV-seronegative. Both conserved end residues are part of each CDR3. The D gene is left open where the match is weak. Some rows mark clone size as missing; the rest say once, few, many or name a class of expanded clone.

CDR3 DNA	CDR3 protein	D gene	clone size	J gene	V gene
TGTGCCACCTCAGGCGGGGGAAATCAGCCCCAGCATTTT	CATSGGGNQPQHF	NA	NA	TRBJ1-5	TRBV19
TGTGCCAGCGCGGATGGGGGGTTAGGAGCTTTCTTT	CASADGGLGAFF	NA	NA	TRBJ1-1	TRBV10-3
TGTGCCTGGATGAGGAATGAAGCTTTCTTT	CAWMRNEAFF	NA	NA	TRBJ1-1	TRBV30
TGTGCCAGCAGTGCGAACGAGAAAGAGACCCAGTACTTC	CASSANEKETQYF	NA	once	TRBJ2-5	TRBV2
TGTGCCACCCCCGGGCAGGGTAAAAACTATGGCTACACCTTC	CATPGQGKNYGYTF	NA	NA	TRBJ1-2	TRBV28
TGCGCCAGCGCCCCTAGCGGAAGCACAGATACGCAGTATTTT	CASAPSGSTDTQYF	TRBD2	NA	TRBJ2-3	TRBV4-3
TGTGCCAGCAGCTCCTCTGGGCAGGGTGACGAGCAGTACTTC	CASSSSGQGDEQYF	NA	NA	TRBJ2-7	TRBV11-3
TGTGCCAGCAGCAGATCAAGGACAGGGGAATATAGCAATCAGCCCCAGCATTTT	CASSRSRTGEYSNQPQHF	NA	NA	TRBJ1-5	TRBV21-1
TGTGCCAGCAGCTTGGGACAGGTTGAAGCTTTCTTT	CASSLGQVEAFF	TRBD1	NA	TRBJ1-1	TRBV7-2
TGTGCCAGCAGTTACACAGGGGGCCAAGAGACCCAGTACTTC	CASSYTGGQETQYF	TRBD1	NA	TRBJ2-5	TRBV6-6
TGTGCCTGGAATCGGGGTATGAACACTGAAGCTTTCTTT	CAWNRGMNTEAFF	NA	NA	TRBJ1-1	TRBV30
TGTGCCAGCAGCGTACGGACAGGGGATTATGGCTACACCTTC	CASSVRTGDYGYTF	TRBD1	NA	TRBJ1-2	TRBV9
TGTGCCAGCAGGAGACAGGGAATACGCACTGAAGCTTTCTTT	CASRRQGIRTEAFF	TRBD1	NA	TRBJ1-1	TRBV6-6
TGCAGTGCTAGAGGGGCGGGGGTGGCTTTCTTT	CSARGAGVAFF	NA	once	TRBJ1-1	TRBV20-1
TGTGCCAGCAGCTCAGCGGGGGGGCCCAATGAGCAGTTCTTC	CASSSAGGPNEQFF	TRBD2	NA	TRBJ2-1	TRBV7-3
TGTGCCAGCAGCCCCGGGGCTAGCGCGGTCTACGAGCAGTACTTC	CASSPGASAVYEQYF	NA	NA	TRBJ2-7	TRBV28
TGTGCCAGCGGACCTAGACAGGGGCCGAACAATGAGCAGTTCTTC	CASGPRQGPNNEQFF	TRBD1	NA	TRBJ2-1	TRBV9
TGCGCCAGCAGCCAAGTTTTGGGAGACAGGGCTAACTATGGCTACACCTTC	CASSQVLGDRANYGYTF	TRBD1	NA	TRBJ1-2	TRBV4-1
TGTGCCTGGAGAACCCCTCCGGGCTATGGCTACACCTTC	CAWRTPPGYGYTF	NA	NA	TRBJ1-2	TRBV30
TGTGCCAGCAGCCCGTTCATGGGCACGAATCAGCCCCAGCATTTT	CASSPFMGTNQPQHF	NA	NA	TRBJ1-5	TRBV6-5
TGTGCCAGCAGCAGTACAGGGGGCTATGGCTACACCTTC	CASSSTGGYGYTF	TRBD1	NA	TRBJ1-2	TRBV11-2
TGTGCCAGCAGCTCCGCACAGGGGAACACTGAAGCTTTCTTT	CASSSAQGNTEAFF	NA	NA	TRBJ1-1	TRBV7-8
TGCGCCAGCAGCTTGCGCTTAGCGGGGGGGCCAGAGACCCAGTACTTC	CASSLRLAGGPETQYF	TRBD2	NA	TRBJ2-5	TRBV5-1
TGTGCCAGTAGTTCCCGACAGGAGACAGATACGCAGTATTTT	CASSSRQETDTQYF	NA	NA	TRBJ2-3	TRBV19
TGTGCCATCAGTGAGCCATCGACAGGGGAAGGTGAAAAACTGTTTTTT	CAISEPSTGEGEKLFF	TRBD1	NA	TRBJ1-4	TRBV10-3
TGTGCCAGCAGTTTGGGGGGAGCGGTCACTGAAGCTTTCTTT	CASSLGGAVTEAFF	NA	NA	TRBJ1-1	TRBV27
TGTGCCAGTAGTAAATGGAGTTCACCCCTCCACTTT	CASSKWSSPLHF	NA	NA	TRBJ1-6	TRBV19
TGTGCCAGCAGTTTATTGACCGGGGAGACCCAGTACTTC	CASSLLTGETQYF	NA	NA	TRBJ2-5	TRBV27
TGTGCCAGCGGTGGGGCCTTCGGCGAGCAGTACTTC	CASGGAFGEQYF	NA	NA	TRBJ2-7	TRBV11-2
TGTGCCAGCAGCCATACGGACAGGATCTACGAGCAGTACTTC	CASSHTDRIYEQYF	TRBD1	NA	TRBJ2-7	TRBV9
TGTGCCAGCAGTTTATCGCGGGGTAGCTATGGCTACACCTTC	CASSLSRGSYGYTF	NA	NA	TRBJ1-2	TRBV27
TGTGCCAGCAGCGGGGGACAGGGCTACGAGCAGTACTTC	CASSGGQGYEQYF	TRBD1	NA	TRBJ2-7	TRBV9
TGCGCCAGCAGCCAATCGCAGGGGGCATACGAGCAGTACTTC	CASSQSQGAYEQYF	TRBD1	NA	TRBJ2-7	TRBV4-1
TGCGCCAGCAGCTTGGTAAGAGAGGAGGATGGCTACACCTTC	CASSLVREEDGYTF	NA	NA	TRBJ1-2	TRBV5-1
TGTGCCAGCAGTGAAAGGCCAGGGGCAGGGGAAAAACTGTTTTTT	CASSERPGAGEKLFF	NA	NA	TRBJ1-4	TRBV2
TGTGCCAGCAGTGAAGCTCAGGGTGAAAAACTGTTTTTT	CASSEAQGEKLFF	NA	NA	TRBJ1-4	TRBV2
TGTGCCAGCAGCGGACTAGCGGGGGGGCCGAATGAGCAGTTCTTC	CASSGLAGGPNEQFF	TRBD2	NA	TRBJ2-1	TRBV5-6
TGCGCCAGCAGCTTGGTTCTGGGGGGGGGAGAAGCTTTCTTT	CASSLVLGGGEAFF	NA	NA	TRBJ1-1	TRBV5-1
TGCGCCAGCAGCGCACACAGGGGGAAGGGAGAGACCCAGTACTTC	CASSAHRGKGETQYF	TRBD1	NA	TRBJ2-5	TRBV5-1
TGTGCCTGGAGCGGGGACAGGGGGCTGGGCTACACTTTC	CAWSGDRGLGYTF	TRBD1	NA	TRBJ1-2	TRBV30
TGTGCCAGCAGTTACTCGGCGGCTCAAGAGACCCAGTACTTC	CASSYSAAQETQYF	NA	NA	TRBJ2-5	TRBV6-5
TGTGCCAGCAGCAAGGCACAGGCTAACACCGGGGAGCTGTTTTTT	CASSKAQANTGELFF	NA	NA	TRBJ2-2	TRBV9
TGCGCCAGCAGTAGTGGAAACACCATATATTTT	CASSSGNTIYF	NA	NA	TRBJ1-3	TRBV5-1
TGTGCCAGCAGTTTACCCCCCCTCTCTCTTTACGGGACTACGGGGCGGGATACGCAGTATTTT	CASSLPPLSLYGTTGRDTQYF	TRBD2	once	TRBJ2-3	TRBV28
TGTGCCAGCAGCCCCCGGACGGGAACCTACGAGCAGTACTTC	CASSPRTGTYEQYF	NA	once	TRBJ2-7	TRBV28
TGTGCCAGCAGTCCTCTAGGGACAGGGGGCACTGAAGCTTTCTTT	CASSPLGTGGTEAFF	TRBD1	NA	TRBJ1-1	TRBV28